The subject of this entry is one TCR beta chain. What it recognizes is unknown. Other DNA sequences in this sample translate to the same CDR3. The V end was cut by 8 bases, the J end by 1 base, with 17 bases between. CDR1 SGHTA and CDR2 FQGNSA come from the germline V gene. The CDR3 has 15 residues. The data are from a study of cytomegalovirus exposure and HLA in healthy donors. Researchers ran the PCR with 60 Vbeta and 13 Jbeta primers. Sequencing was performed with immunoSEQ multiplex PCR; in TCRdb, only in-frame clones are kept and a portion is missing. In total, the table holds roughly 70,000 clones. Overall study findings and caveats: The majority of TCR sequences were rare, yet some public TCRs appeared in many donors. For most subjects, TCR beta sequences were reported to predict HLA-A and HLA-B alleles with accuracy. Immune exposure information comprised only CMV serostatus.

Material: PBMCs. V is TRBV7-2 and J is TRBJ1-1; possibly TRBD1 for D (5 bases). This TCR was sampled from a female donor in good health and CMV-seropositive. The DNA of the CDR3 is TGTGCCAGCTTAAGGGTGGGGGGAGCGAACACTGAAGCTTTCTTT. This gives the protein CASLRVGGANTEAFF.